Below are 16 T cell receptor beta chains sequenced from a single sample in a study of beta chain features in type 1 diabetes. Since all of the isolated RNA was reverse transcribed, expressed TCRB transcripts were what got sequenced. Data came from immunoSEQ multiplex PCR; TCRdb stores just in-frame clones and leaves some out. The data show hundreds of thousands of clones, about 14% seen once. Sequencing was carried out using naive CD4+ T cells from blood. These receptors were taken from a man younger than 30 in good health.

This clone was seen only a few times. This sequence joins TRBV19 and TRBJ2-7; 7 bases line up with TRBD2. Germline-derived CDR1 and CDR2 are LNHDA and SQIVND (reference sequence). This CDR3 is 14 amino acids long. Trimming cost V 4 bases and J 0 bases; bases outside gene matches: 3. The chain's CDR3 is CASSTQRGSYEQYF. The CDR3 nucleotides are TGTGCCAGTAGTACCCAGCGGGGCTCCTACGAGCAGTACTTC. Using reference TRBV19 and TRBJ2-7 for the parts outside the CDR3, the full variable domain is DGGITQSPKYLFRKEGQNVTLSCEQNLNHDAMYWYRQDPGQGLRLIYYSQIVNDFQKGDIAEGYSVSREKKESFPLTVTSAQKNPTAFYLCASSTQRGSYEQYFGPGTRLTVT.

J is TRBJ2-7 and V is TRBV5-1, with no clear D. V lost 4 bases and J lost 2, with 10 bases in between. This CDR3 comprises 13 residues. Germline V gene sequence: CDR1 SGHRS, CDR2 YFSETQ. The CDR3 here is CASSLSSTYEQYF. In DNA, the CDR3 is TGCGCCAGCAGCCTCTCGAGCACCTACGAGCAGTACTTC.

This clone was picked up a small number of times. CDR3 DNA: TGTGCCAGCAGCTTAGATCGGGAATCCTACGAGCAGTACTTC. Residues: CASSLDRESYEQYF. This sequence joins TRBV7-9 and TRBJ2-5; D perhaps matches TRBD2 (5 bases). The end of the DNA fits TRBJ2-7 better, so the J call may be wrong. Looked up from germline, CDR1 is SEHNR and CDR2 is FQNEAQ (reference sequence). This CDR3 contains 14 residues.

The CDR3, as DNA: TGTGCCAGCAGAGTGGTTGGGCAGGGCAGCAATGAGCAGTTCTTC. Residues: CASRVVGQGSNEQFF. The gene calls are TRBV28 and TRBJ2-1; weak D call: TRBD1 (5 bases). Germline V gene sequence: CDR1 MDHEN, CDR2 SYDVKM. The CDR3 covers 15 residues. V lost 6 bases and J lost 6, with 18 bases in between.

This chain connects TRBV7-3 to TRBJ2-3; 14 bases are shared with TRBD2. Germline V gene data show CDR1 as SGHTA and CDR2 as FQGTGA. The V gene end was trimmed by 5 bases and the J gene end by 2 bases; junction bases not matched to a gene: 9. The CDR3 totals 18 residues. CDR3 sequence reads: CASSIPRTSGGTTDTQYF. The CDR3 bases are TGTGCCAGCAGCATACCACGGACTAGCGGGGGGACCACAGATACGCAGTATTTT.

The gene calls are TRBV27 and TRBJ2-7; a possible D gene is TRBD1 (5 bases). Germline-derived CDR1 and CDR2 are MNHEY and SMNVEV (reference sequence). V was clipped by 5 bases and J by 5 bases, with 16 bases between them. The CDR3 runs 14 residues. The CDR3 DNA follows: TGTGCCAGCAGTCCCCCAGCAGGGCGCAACGAGCAGTACTTC. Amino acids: CASSPPAGRNEQYF.

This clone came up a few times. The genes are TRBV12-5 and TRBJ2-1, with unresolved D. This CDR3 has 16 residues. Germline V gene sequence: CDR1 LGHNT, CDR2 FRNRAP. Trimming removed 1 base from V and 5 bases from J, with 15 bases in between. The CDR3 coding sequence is TGTGCTAGTGGTTTGGGCACAGAGCTTGTGAACAATGAGCAGTTCTTC. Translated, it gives CASGLGTELVNNEQFF. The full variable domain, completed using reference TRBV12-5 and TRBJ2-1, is DARVTQTPRHKVTEMGQEVTMRCQPILGHNTVFWYRQTMMQGLELLAYFRNRAPLDDSGMPKDRFSAEMPDATLATLKIQPSEPRDSAVYFCASGLGTELVNNEQFFGPGTRLTVL.

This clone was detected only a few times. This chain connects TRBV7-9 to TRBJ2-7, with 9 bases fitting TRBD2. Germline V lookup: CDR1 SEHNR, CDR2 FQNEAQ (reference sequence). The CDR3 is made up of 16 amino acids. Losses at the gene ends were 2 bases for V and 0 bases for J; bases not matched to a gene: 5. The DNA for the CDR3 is TGTGCCAGCAGCTTAAGGCTAGCGGGGCTCTCCTACGAGCAGTACTTC. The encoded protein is CASSLRLAGLSYEQYF.

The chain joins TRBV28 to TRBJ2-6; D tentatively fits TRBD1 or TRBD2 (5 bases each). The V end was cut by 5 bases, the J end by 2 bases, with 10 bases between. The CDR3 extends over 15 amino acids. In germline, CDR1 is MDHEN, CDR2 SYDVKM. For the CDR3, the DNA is TGTGCCAGCAGTCCATGGGACGCTGGGGCCAACGTCCTGACTTTC. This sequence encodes CASSPWDAGANVLTF. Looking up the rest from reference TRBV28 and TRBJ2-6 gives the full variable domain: DVKVTQSSRYLVKRTGEKVFLECVQDMDHENMFWYRQDPGLGLRLIYFSYDVKMKEKGDIPEGYSVSREKKERFSLILESASTNQTSMYLCASSPWDAGANVLTFGAGSRLTVL.

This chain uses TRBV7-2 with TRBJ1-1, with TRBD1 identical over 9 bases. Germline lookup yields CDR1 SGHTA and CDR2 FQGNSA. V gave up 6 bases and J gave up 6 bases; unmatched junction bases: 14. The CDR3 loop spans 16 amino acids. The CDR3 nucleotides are TGTGCCAGCAGACCGGGGACAGGGAAAGGACCACCTGAAGCTTTCTTT. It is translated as CASRPGTGKGPPEAFF.

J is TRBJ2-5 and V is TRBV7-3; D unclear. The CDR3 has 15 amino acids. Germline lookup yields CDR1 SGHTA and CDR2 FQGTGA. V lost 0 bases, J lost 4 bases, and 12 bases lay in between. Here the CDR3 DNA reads TGTGCCAGCAGCTTAACCTTAGGTGTAGGAGAGACCCAGTACTTC. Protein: CASSLTLGVGETQYF.

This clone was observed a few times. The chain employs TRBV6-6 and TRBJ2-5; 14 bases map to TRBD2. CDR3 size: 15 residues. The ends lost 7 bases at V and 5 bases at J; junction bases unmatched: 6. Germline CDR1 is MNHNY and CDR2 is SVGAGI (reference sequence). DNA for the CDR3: TGTGCCAGCACCTCGGGACTAGCGGGAGCGGAGACCCAGTACTTC. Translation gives CASTSGLAGAETQYF.

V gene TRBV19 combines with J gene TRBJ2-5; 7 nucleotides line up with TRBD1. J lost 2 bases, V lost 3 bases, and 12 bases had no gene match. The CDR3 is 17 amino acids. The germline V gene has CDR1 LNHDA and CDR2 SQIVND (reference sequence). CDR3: CASSMLGAGTEQETQYF. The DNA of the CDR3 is TGTGCCAGTAGTATGCTGGGAGCCGGGACAGAACAAGAGACCCAGTACTTC.

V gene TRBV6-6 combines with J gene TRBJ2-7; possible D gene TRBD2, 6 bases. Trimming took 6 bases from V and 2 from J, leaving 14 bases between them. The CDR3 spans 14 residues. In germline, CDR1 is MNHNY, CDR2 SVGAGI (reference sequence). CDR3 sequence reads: CASRRTGDAYEQYF. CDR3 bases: TGTGCCAGCAGAAGAACGGGAGATGCCTACGAGCAGTACTTC.

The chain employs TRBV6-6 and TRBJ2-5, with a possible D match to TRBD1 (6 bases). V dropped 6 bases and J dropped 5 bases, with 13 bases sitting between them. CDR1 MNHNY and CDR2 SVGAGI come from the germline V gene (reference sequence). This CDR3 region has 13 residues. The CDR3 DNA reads TGTGCCAGCAGCGGTTCAGGGGTCGAGACCCAGTACTTC. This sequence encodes CASSGSGVETQYF.

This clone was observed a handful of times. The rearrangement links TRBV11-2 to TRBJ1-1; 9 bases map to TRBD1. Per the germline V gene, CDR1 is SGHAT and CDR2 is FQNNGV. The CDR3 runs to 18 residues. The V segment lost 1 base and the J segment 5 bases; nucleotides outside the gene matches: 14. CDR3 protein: CASSLVIRGTGKGTEAFF. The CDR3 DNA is TGTGCCAGCAGCTTAGTTATTAGGGGGACAGGGAAAGGGACTGAAGCTTTCTTT. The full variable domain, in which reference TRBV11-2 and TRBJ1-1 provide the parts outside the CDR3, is EAGVAQSPRYKIIEKRQSVAFWCNPISGHATLYWYQQILGQGPKLLIQFQNNGVVDDSQLPKDRFSAERLKGVDSTLKIQPAKLEDSAVYLCASSLVIRGTGKGTEAFFGQGTRLTVV.